One and the same sample provided the 14 T cell receptor beta chains below, sequenced in a study of blood T cells in healthy people across ages. With a J-beta primer mix and a sample-barcoded 5' primer, a second PCR ran about 7 to 12 cycles. Each CDR3 protein gets one entry after TCRdb re-called the 5' RACE reads with MiXCR. The sample has some 1,800,000 distinct CDR3 sequences, around 40% seen once. The sample was blood. The receptors stem from a human donor in good health.

This clonotype was detected a few times. This chain connects TRBV5-1 to TRBJ2-4; 7 positions match TRBD2. The CDR3 extends over 13 amino acids. Germline V gives CDR1 SGHRS, CDR2 YFSETQ. V was clipped by 5 bases and J by 8 bases; unmatched bases: 7. CDR3 protein: CASRVGLGDIQYF. As DNA, the CDR3 is TGCGCCAGCAGAGTAGGACTAGGGGACATTCAGTACTTC. The whole variable domain, filled in from reference TRBV5-1 and TRBJ2-4, reads KAGVTQTPRYLIKTRGQQVTLSCSPISGHRSVSWYQQTPGQGLQFLFEYFSETQRNKGNFPGRFSGRQFSNSRSEMNVSTLELGDSALYLCASRVGLGDIQYFGAGTRLSVL.

At least ten counts were recorded for this clonotype. The gene calls are TRBV7-2 and TRBJ2-7; D gene uncertain. V dropped 3 bases and J dropped 1 base, with 4 bases sitting between them. CDR1 and CDR2 (germline): SGHTA, FQGNSA. The CDR3 totals 12 residues. The CDR3 DNA follows: TGTGCCAGCAGCTTCCATTCCTACGAGCAGTACTTC. Protein product: CASSFHSYEQYF.

This chain links TRBV15 with TRBJ1-1; weak D call: TRBD1 (6 bases). V was shortened by 2 bases and J by 5 bases, with 12 bases between the two germline ends. CDR1 LNHNV and CDR2 YYDKDF come from the germline V gene (reference sequence). This CDR3 contains 14 residues. This CDR3 reads CATSRSQGLTEAFF. CDR3 nucleotide sequence: TGTGCCACCAGCAGAAGCCAGGGGCTAACTGAAGCTTTCTTT.

The J gene is TRBJ2-1, the V gene TRBV5-1; no firm D call. V gave up 5 bases and J gave up 7 bases, with 13 bases separating them. This CDR3 is 13 amino acids long. From germline, CDR1 is SGHRS and CDR2 YFSETQ. CDR3 nucleotide sequence: TGCGCCAGCAGGTCGCTGGAACAGAATGAGCAGTTCTTC. It is translated as CASRSLEQNEQFF.

The chain employs TRBV6-5 and TRBJ2-7; 9 bases map to TRBD2. Per the germline V gene, CDR1 is MNHEY and CDR2 is SVGAGI. Unmatched junction bases numbered 11, after V lost 5 bases and J lost 3 bases. The CDR3 covers 16 residues. This CDR3 reads CASSPVAGETLYEQYF. The CDR3 DNA reads as TGTGCCAGCAGTCCCGTAGCGGGGGAAACTCTCTACGAGCAGTACTTC.

The V call is TRBV7-3, the J call TRBJ1-2; 7 nucleotides line up with TRBD1. Per the germline V gene, CDR1 is SGHTA and CDR2 is FQGTGA. The CDR3 sequence is 14 residues long. The trim removed 6 bases at V and 3 bases at J, leaving 7 bases unmatched. The CDR3 region has the DNA TGTGCCAGCAGTCCTACAGGGGTTGACTATGGCTACACCTTC. Its translation is CASSPTGVDYGYTF.

This clonotype appeared a few times. This chain connects TRBV7-2 to TRBJ2-3; D is uncertain. CDR1 is SGHTA, CDR2 FQGNSA, per germline. The length of the CDR3 is 14 residues. V was trimmed by 3 bases and J by 3 bases, leaving 10 bases between them. The CDR3 here is CASSFLQLTDTQYF. CDR3 DNA sequence: TGTGCCAGCAGCTTTCTACAGCTAACAGATACGCAGTATTTT.

This clonotype was counted a few times. The chain employs TRBV5-1 and TRBJ2-5; 8 bases map to TRBD1. The end of the DNA is better explained by TRBJ2-7, so the J call may be wrong. Germline V gives CDR1 SGHRS, CDR2 YFSETQ. The CDR3 is 15 amino acids. The CDR3 nucleotides are TGCGCCAGCAGCTTGGTTCTTACAGACAGGGGCGAGCAGTACTTC. This translates into CASSLVLTDRGEQYF.

CDR3 sequence: CASSQGGGAGDKLFF. The CDR3 region has the DNA TGCGCCAGCAGCCAAGGAGGGGGCGCGGGGGACAAACTGTTTTTT. The chain recombines TRBV4-1 with TRBJ1-4; 7 bases are a match to TRBD1. The CDR3 is 15 residues long. Germline values: CDR1 MGHRA, CDR2 YSYEKL. The junction had 10 bases not matched to a gene; V was cut back by 1 base and J by 11 bases.

This clonotype was counted ten times or more. This chain links TRBV29-1 with TRBJ2-7, with D perhaps being TRBD1 or TRBD2 (5 bases each). Germline CDR1 is SQVTM and CDR2 is ANQGSEA. V was shortened by 2 bases and J by 5 bases, with 10 bases between the two germline ends. This CDR3 spans 12 amino acids. CDR3 bases: TGCAGCGTTGAATGGGGGAGCAACGAGCAGTACTTC. Protein: CSVEWGSNEQYF.

The chain links TRBV12-3 or TRBV12-4 to TRBJ2-5; no definite D call. This CDR3 has 14 amino acids. V dropped 6 bases and J dropped 5 bases, with 16 bases sitting between them. For the CDR3, the DNA is TGTGCCAGCAGCCGAAGGGAAGGGCGGGAGACCCAGTACTTC. Protein product: CASSRREGRETQYF.

This chain connects TRBV7-9 to TRBJ2-7; 8 bases align to TRBD1. Germline V CDR1 and CDR2: SEHNR, FQNEAQ (reference sequence). The CDR3 has 16 amino acids. Germline trimming cut 3 bases from V and 1 base from J; bases unmatched to any gene: 8. The CDR3: CASSFSGGVGSYEQYF. CDR3 in DNA: TGTGCCAGCAGCTTCTCAGGGGGCGTGGGATCCTACGAGCAGTACTTC.

Written as DNA, the CDR3 is TGTGCCATCAGCGAGACCCGAACTGGAAACACCATATATTTT. This sequence encodes CAISETRTGNTIYF. J is TRBJ1-3 and V is TRBV10-3, with D uncertain. The CDR3 has 14 residues. V lost 6 bases and J 2 bases, leaving 11 bases between the germline ends. CDR1 is ENHRY and CDR2 is SYGVKD in the germline V gene.

In this sample, this clonotype turned up many times. The chain recombines TRBV6-6 with TRBJ2-7, with D perhaps TRBD2 (5 bases). Trimming left V 2 bases short and J 0 bases short, with 5 bases between. This CDR3 is built from 13 residues. Germline V gene lookup returns CDR1 MNHNY and CDR2 SVGAGI (reference sequence). The CDR3: CASSYGLSYEQYF. As DNA, the CDR3 is TGTGCCAGCAGTTACGGACTCTCCTACGAGCAGTACTTC.